This T cell receptor (beta chain) is from a study of cytomegalovirus exposure and HLA in healthy donors. It was with 60 Vbeta and 13 Jbeta primers that the PCR ran. Method: immunoSEQ multiplex PCR; TCRdb's copy keeps in-frame clones and lacks some. The data show more than 100,000 clones, with approximately 80% seen just once and 8.8% held by the top ten. Germline loops: CDR1 SEHNR, CDR2 FQNEAQ (reference sequence). V lost 0 bases to trimming and J lost 9 bases, with 8 bases between them. This CDR3 is 13 amino acids long. This receptor was obtained from a female donor in good health and CMV-seropositive. The gene calls are TRBV7-9 and TRBJ1-4; D not resolved. What was sequenced was PBMCs. Here the CDR3 DNA reads TGTGCCAGCAGCTTAGCGGTGACTCAAAAACTGTTTTTT. Translating gives CASSLAVTQKLFF. The full variable domain, rest sourced from reference TRBV7-9 and TRBJ1-4, is DTGVSQNPRHKITKRGQNVTFRCDPISEHNRLYWYRQTLGQGPEFLTYFQNEAQLEKSRLLSDRFSAERPKGSFSTLEIQRTEQGDSAMYLCASSLAVTQKLFFGSGTQLSVL.